Following are 16 T cell receptor beta chains from one sample sequenced in a study of blood T cell repertoires in COVID-19 (TCRdb year 2020). Receptor libraries were prepared by the immunoSEQ multiplex PCR assay. The source is immuneACCESS, and TCRdb retained only in-frame sequences with V and J called. Part of the clones is not carried over; for the studies checked, unresolved V genes explain less than half of this, and the remainder is unexplained. Recorded for this sample are about 250,000 clones; around 88% of them occurred a single time. Under 1.5% of the sample is held by the ten biggest clonotypes. Sequenced input: peripheral blood. All receptors derive from an elderly man with acute or convalescent COVID-19.

V gene TRBV2 combines with J gene TRBJ1-4; tentatively, D is TRBD1 (6 bases). Deletions cut 5 bases from V and 8 bases from J, with 18 bases between. This CDR3 comprises 15 residues. The germline V gene encodes CDR1 SNHLY and CDR2 FYNNEI. The CDR3: CASSPRGRGWEKLFF. The DNA for the CDR3 is TGTGCCAGCAGTCCCCGGGGCAGGGGATGGGAAAAACTGTTTTTT.

This clone was detected once. The rearrangement links TRBV7-2 to TRBJ1-2; D unresolved. CDR3 length: 14 residues. V was cut by 4 bases and J by 8 bases, with 17 bases left in between. CDR1 is SGHTA and CDR2 is FQGNSA in the germline V gene. Here the CDR3 reads CASSSGGGAEGYTF. The CDR3 DNA follows: TGTGCCAGCAGCTCTGGAGGTGGAGCGGAGGGCTACACCTTC.

Here the CDR3 DNA reads TGTGCCAGTGCCTCTAAGGGACTAGCGGAGGGGAGCTCCTACAATGAGCAGTTCTTC. This sequence encodes CASASKGLAEGSSYNEQFF. V and J are TRBV19 and TRBJ2-1; 11 positions agree with TRBD2. J gave up 0 bases and V 8 bases, and 15 bases lay outside the gene matches. CDR1 is LNHDA and CDR2 is SQIVND in the germline V gene (reference sequence). This CDR3 spans 19 amino acids.

The rearrangement uses TRBV19 and TRBJ1-5, with D possibly matching TRBD1 (5 bases). The CDR3 runs to 16 residues. In germline, CDR1 is LNHDA, CDR2 SQIVND (reference sequence). V was pared by 1 base and J by 6 bases, with 16 bases between. This CDR3 reads CASSIGGARGSQPQHF. In DNA, the CDR3 is TGTGCCAGTAGTATAGGTGGGGCGCGGGGCAGTCAGCCCCAGCATTTT.

The gene calls are TRBV28 and TRBJ1-1, with D possibly TRBD1 on 5 matching bases. V dropped 6 bases and J dropped 3 bases, with 17 bases sitting between them. CDR3 length: 15 residues. From germline, CDR1 is MDHEN and CDR2 SYDVKM. In nucleotides, the CDR3 is TGTGCCAGCAGCGCCAACCCAGGGTCGGACACTGAAGCTTTCTTT. Residues: CASSANPGSDTEAFF.

The chain employs TRBV5-1 and TRBJ2-2; the D gene is possibly TRBD2 (6 bases). This CDR3 region has 17 residues. Trimming removed 2 bases at V and 0 bases at J, with 14 bases between. In germline, CDR1 is SGHRS, CDR2 YFSETQ. CDR3 in DNA: TGCGCCAGCAGCTTACTACCGTCGGGGGCGAACACCGGGGAGCTGTTTTTT. Amino acid sequence: CASSLLPSGANTGELFF. Filled out from reference TRBV5-1 and TRBJ2-2, the complete variable domain reads KAGVTQTPRYLIKTRGQQVTLSCSPISGHRSVSWYQQTPGQGLQFLFEYFSETQRNKGNFPGRFSGRQFSNSRSEMNVSTLELGDSALYLCASSLLPSGANTGELFFGEGSRLTVL.

The chain joins TRBV12-3 or TRBV12-4 to TRBJ1-2; no definite D call. Trimming pared 2 bases from V and 6 bases from J, leaving 7 bases between. The CDR3 is 12 residues long. The CDR3 nucleotides are TGTGCCAGCAGTTTACGGGAAAATGGCTACACCTTC. Protein product: CASSLRENGYTF.

The chain is built from TRBV27 and TRBJ2-1; 14 nucleotides agree with TRBD2. This CDR3 has 18 residues. Losses at the gene ends were 7 bases for V and 2 bases for J; bases not matched to a gene: 10. Germline values: CDR1 MNHEY, CDR2 SMNVEV (reference sequence). The chain's CDR3 is CASKTTSGGVTPYNEQFF. DNA for the CDR3: TGTGCCAGCAAAACGACTAGCGGGGGGGTCACCCCCTACAATGAGCAGTTCTTC.

This clone was counted a single time. The chain combines TRBV6-5 with TRBJ1-2; TRBD1 matches 8 bases. After removal of 1 base from V and 7 bases from J, the junction contained 8 bases not matched to a gene. The CDR3 length is 15 residues. CDR1 and CDR2 (germline): MNHEY, SVGAGI. CDR3 DNA sequence: TGTGCCAGCAGTTACTTAGCGCAGGGGGCGCGTGGCTACACCTTC. Translated, it gives CASSYLAQGARGYTF.

The V and J genes are TRBV7-2 and TRBJ1-2, with D hard to call. CDR1 and CDR2 (germline): SGHTA, FQGNSA. The length of the CDR3 is 14 residues. V was pared by 5 bases and J by 6 bases, with 16 bases between. CDR3: CASSTPGMWNGYTF. The CDR3 region has the DNA TGTGCCAGCAGCACCCCCGGGATGTGGAATGGCTACACCTTC.

The chain recombines TRBV6-4 with TRBJ2-1; 13 positions agree with TRBD2. The CDR3 loop spans 13 amino acids. Losses at the gene ends were 6 bases for V and 11 bases for J; bases not matched to a gene: 4. CDR1 is MRHNA and CDR2 is SNTAGT in the germline V gene. The CDR3 DNA sequence: TGTGCCAGCAGCCCGGGACTAGCGGGGCAGCAGTTCTTC. The encoded protein is CASSPGLAGQQFF.

The chain combines TRBV28 with TRBJ2-6; possible D gene TRBD1, 7 bases. CDR1 and CDR2 from the germline V gene are MDHEN and SYDVKM. This CDR3 has 15 amino acids. The germline V and J ends were trimmed by 5 bases and 5 bases, with 13 bases remaining between them. The CDR3 nucleotides read TGTGCCAGCAGTCCAGGGGGGCTGCGGGCCAACGTCCTGACTTTC. This sequence encodes CASSPGGLRANVLTF.

The CDR3 DNA is TGTGCCAGCAGCCCGGGACAGGGATACGATGAGCAGTTCTTC. This sequence encodes CASSPGQGYDEQFF. The chain combines TRBV7-2 with TRBJ2-1; 9 bases map to TRBD1. Germline V gene sequence: CDR1 SGHTA, CDR2 FQGNSA. After removal of 5 bases from V and 8 bases from J, the junction contained 7 bases not matched to a gene. The CDR3 loop spans 14 amino acids.

The rearrangement links TRBV28 to TRBJ1-5, with D possibly matching TRBD1 (6 bases). Germline V gives CDR1 MDHEN, CDR2 SYDVKM. This CDR3 spans 14 amino acids. Deletions cut 6 bases from V and 2 bases from J, with 11 bases between. Written as DNA, the CDR3 is TGTGCCAGCAGCCGAGGGGGGGGCAATCAGCCCCAGCATTTT. Residues: CASSRGGGNQPQHF.

The V gene is TRBV28, the J gene TRBJ2-7, with D perhaps TRBD1 (6 bases). The CDR3 consists of 16 residues. The germline V gene encodes CDR1 MDHEN and CDR2 SYDVKM. V was shortened by 1 base and J by 4 bases, with 17 bases between the two germline ends. The CDR3 DNA is TGTGCCAGCAGTTTATTTGGGCAGGGGCCTTTTTACGAGCAGTACTTC. Residues: CASSLFGQGPFYEQYF. Full variable domain (missing parts from reference TRBV28 and TRBJ2-7): DVKVTQSSRYLVKRTGEKVFLECVQDMDHENMFWYRQDPGLGLRLIYFSYDVKMKEKGDIPEGYSVSREKKERFSLILESASTNQTSMYLCASSLFGQGPFYEQYFGPGTRLTVT.

The gene calls are TRBV2 and TRBJ2-7; 7 bases fit TRBD1. With 4 bases clipped from V and 7 bases from J, the junction kept 7 bases outside the gene matches. The CDR3 has 13 amino acids. Germline V gives CDR1 SNHLY, CDR2 FYNNEI. CDR3 protein: CASSVGTEGEQYF. CDR3 DNA: TGTGCCAGCAGTGTGGGGACAGAGGGTGAGCAGTACTTC.